The entry below gives a single T cell receptor beta chain sequence along with its context. Its antigen is not identified. The sample contains more than one DNA sequence encoding this CDR3. From CD4+ cells came CD45RA+ naive and CD45RA-negative memory subsets. The sample belongs to a study of shared clonotypes between healthy human individuals. Study-level findings and limits: Non-shared clonotypes showed lower generation probabilities than clonotypes common to all four donors.

Germline V CDR1 and CDR2: SNHLY, FYNNEI. The CDR3 loop spans 14 amino acids. Trimming removed 6 bases from V and 1 base from J; junction bases left unmatched: 0. Repertoires were generated with immunoSEQ multiplex PCR, while TCRdb's copy carries only in-frame clones and drops some. Of about 2.5 million clones listed, around 92% are singletons. V usage is TRBV2 and J usage is TRBJ2-3; 11 bases line up with TRBD2. The sequence was collected from a man between 18 and 35 years old in good health. Some clones in this sample may be carry-over from other donors' samples. The sequencing input was naive CD4+ T cells from PBMCs. The subset here: CD45RA+ positively selected. The CDR3: CASRGLAGTDTQYF. The CDR3 region has the DNA TGTGCCAGCAGGGGACTAGCGGGCACAGATACGCAGTATTTT.